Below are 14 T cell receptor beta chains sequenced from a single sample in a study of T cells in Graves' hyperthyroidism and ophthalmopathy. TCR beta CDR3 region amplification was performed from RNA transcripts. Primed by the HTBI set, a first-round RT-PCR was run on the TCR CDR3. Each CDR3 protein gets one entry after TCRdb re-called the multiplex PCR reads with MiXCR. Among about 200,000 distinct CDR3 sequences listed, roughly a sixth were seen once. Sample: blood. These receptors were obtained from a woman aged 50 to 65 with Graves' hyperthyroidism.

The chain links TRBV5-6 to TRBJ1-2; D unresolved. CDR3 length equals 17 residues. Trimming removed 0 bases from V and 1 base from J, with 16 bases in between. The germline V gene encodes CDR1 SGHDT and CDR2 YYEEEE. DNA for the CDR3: TGTGCCAGCAGCTTGGATTTTTGGGGAGGGAGTAACTATGGCTACACCTTC. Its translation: CASSLDFWGGSNYGYTF.

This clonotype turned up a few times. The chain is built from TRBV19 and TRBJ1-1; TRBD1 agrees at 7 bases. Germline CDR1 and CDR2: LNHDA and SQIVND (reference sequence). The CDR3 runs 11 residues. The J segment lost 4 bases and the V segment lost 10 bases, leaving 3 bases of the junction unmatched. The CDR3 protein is CATRTGTEAFF. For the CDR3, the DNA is TGTGCCACTAGGACAGGCACTGAAGCTTTCTTT.

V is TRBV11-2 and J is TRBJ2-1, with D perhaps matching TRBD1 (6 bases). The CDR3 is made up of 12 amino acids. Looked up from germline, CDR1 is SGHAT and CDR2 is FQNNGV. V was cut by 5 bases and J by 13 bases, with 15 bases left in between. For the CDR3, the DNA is TGTGCCAGCAGCATCCGGGACACCTCCCAGTTCTTC. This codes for CASSIRDTSQFF.

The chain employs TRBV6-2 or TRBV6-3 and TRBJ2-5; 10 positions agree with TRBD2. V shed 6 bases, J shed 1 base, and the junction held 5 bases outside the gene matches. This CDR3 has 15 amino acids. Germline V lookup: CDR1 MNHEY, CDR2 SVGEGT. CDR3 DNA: TGTGCCAGCAGCACCCGGACTAGCGGCCAAGAGACCCAGTACTTC. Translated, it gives CASSTRTSGQETQYF.

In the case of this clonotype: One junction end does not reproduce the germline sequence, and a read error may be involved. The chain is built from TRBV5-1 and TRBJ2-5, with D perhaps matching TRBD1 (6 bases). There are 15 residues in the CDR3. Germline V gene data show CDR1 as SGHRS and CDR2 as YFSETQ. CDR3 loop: CASVRDTPTQGTQYF. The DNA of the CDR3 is TGCGCCAGCGTCCGGGACACCCCAACCCAAGGGACCCAGTACTTC.

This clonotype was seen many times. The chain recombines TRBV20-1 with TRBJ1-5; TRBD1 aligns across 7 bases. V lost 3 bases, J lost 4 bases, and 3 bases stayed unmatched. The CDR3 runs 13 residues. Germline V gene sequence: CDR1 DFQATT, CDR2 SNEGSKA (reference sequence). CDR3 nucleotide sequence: TGCAGTGCTAGGGAGGGGGCAAATCAGCCCCAGCATTTT. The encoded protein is CSAREGANQPQHF.

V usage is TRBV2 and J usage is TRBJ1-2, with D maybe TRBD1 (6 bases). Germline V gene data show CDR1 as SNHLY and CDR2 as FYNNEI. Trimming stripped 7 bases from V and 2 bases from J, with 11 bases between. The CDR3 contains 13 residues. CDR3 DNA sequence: TGTGCCAGCACCCGAGACAGGAACTATGGCTACACCTTC. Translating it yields CASTRDRNYGYTF.

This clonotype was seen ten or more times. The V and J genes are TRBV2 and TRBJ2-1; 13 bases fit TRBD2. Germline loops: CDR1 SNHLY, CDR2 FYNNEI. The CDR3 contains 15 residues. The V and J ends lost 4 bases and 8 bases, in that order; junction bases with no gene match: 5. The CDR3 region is CASSGLGLAGDEQFF. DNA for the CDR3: TGTGCCAGCAGTGGCTTAGGACTAGCGGGAGATGAGCAGTTCTTC.

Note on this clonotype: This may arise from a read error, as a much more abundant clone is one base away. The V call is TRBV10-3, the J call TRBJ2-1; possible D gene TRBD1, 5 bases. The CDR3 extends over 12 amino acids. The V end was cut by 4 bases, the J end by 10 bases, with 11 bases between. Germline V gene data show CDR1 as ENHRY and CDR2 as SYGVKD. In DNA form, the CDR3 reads TGTGCCATCAGTGGACAGCCCTACGAGCAGTTCTTC. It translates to CAISGQPYEQFF.

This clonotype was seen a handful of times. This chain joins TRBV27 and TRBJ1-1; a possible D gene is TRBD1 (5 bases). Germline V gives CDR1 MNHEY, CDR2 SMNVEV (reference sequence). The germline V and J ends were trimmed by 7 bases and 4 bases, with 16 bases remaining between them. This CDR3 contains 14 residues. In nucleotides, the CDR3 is TGTGCCAGCACCCATGGGGGTCCTGGCACTGAAGCTTTCTTT. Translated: CASTHGGPGTEAFF.

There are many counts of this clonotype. The CDR3 spells CSAKALAGGYNEQFF. Here the CDR3 DNA reads TGCAGTGCTAAAGCACTAGCGGGAGGTTACAATGAGCAGTTCTTC. The J gene is TRBJ2-1, the V gene TRBV20-1, with TRBD2 matching 12 bases. Trimming cost V 4 bases and J 4 bases; bases outside gene matches: 5. Germline loops: CDR1 DFQATT, CDR2 SNEGSKA (reference sequence). The CDR3 loop spans 15 amino acids.

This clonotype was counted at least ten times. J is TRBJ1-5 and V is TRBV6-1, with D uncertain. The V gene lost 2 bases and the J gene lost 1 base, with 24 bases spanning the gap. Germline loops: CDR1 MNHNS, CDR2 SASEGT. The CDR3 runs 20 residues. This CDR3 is CASSELQEGFSTWSNQPQHF. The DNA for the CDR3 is TGTGCCAGCAGTGAATTGCAAGAGGGATTCTCCACTTGGAGCAATCAGCCCCAGCATTTT.

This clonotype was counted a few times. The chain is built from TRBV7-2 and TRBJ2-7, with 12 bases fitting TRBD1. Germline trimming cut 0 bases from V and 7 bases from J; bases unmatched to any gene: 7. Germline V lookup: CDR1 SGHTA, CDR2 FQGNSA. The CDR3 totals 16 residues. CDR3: CASSLAGTGGFREQYF. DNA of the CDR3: TGTGCCAGCAGCTTAGCTGGGACAGGGGGCTTTCGGGAGCAGTACTTC.

The chain's CDR3 is CASSYSPGASGRNEQFF. In DNA form, the CDR3 reads TGTGCCAGCAGTTACTCCCCCGGGGCTAGCGGGAGGAATGAGCAGTTCTTC. V and J are TRBV6-5 and TRBJ2-1, with 11 nucleotides matching TRBD2. Germline loops: CDR1 MNHEY, CDR2 SVGAGI. The CDR3 length is 17 residues. V trimming: 0 bases; J trimming: 7 bases; junction bases outside the gene matches: 8.